A single sample is the source of the 9 T cell receptor beta chains below, sequenced in a study of control samples from healthy donors and cancer patients. Sequencing used immunoSEQ multiplex PCR; TCRdb keeps in-frame clones, though not all of them. This table has 15,000 to 19,000 clones, about 87% appearing once. Material: PBMCs. The receptors were sampled from a woman in her 70s with colorectal cancer.

This clone has just a few counts. The V gene is TRBV2, the J gene TRBJ2-6; D gene uncertain. Trimming took off 6 bases at V and 0 bases at J, with 15 bases between the two ends. The CDR3 contains 17 residues. Germline V lookup: CDR1 SNHLY, CDR2 FYNNEI. CDR3 amino acids: CASSPGHHGSGANVLTF. The CDR3 coding sequence is TGTGCCAGCAGCCCGGGCCACCATGGCTCTGGGGCCAACGTCCTGACTTTC.

The chain couples TRBV6-5 to TRBJ2-1; D gene ambiguous. V lost 6 bases to trimming and J lost 0 bases, with 12 bases between them. The germline V gene encodes CDR1 MNHEY and CDR2 SVGAGI. The CDR3 extends over 15 amino acids. CDR3 loop: CASRRTKSSYNEQFF. The CDR3 DNA reads as TGTGCCAGCAGACGCACAAAAAGCTCCTACAATGAGCAGTTCTTC.

V gene TRBV19 combines with J gene TRBJ2-1; no clear D. The CDR3 has 14 amino acids. V shed 1 base and J shed 4 bases, with 8 bases lying between them. In germline, CDR1 is LNHDA, CDR2 SQIVND (reference sequence). The CDR3 DNA follows: TGTGCCAGTAGTATAGGGGAAGCTTACAATGAGCAGTTCTTC. Protein sequence: CASSIGEAYNEQFF.

The J gene is TRBJ2-5, the V gene TRBV5-8; D is unclear. Trimming pared 5 bases from V and 0 bases from J, leaving 11 bases between. The CDR3 has 14 residues. CDR1 is SGHTS and CDR2 is YDEGEE in the germline V gene. The CDR3 protein is CASRQPPYQETQYF. CDR3 nucleotide sequence: TGTGCCAGCAGACAGCCTCCATACCAAGAGACCCAGTACTTC. The variable domain in full, with the rest retrieved from reference TRBV5-8 and TRBJ2-5, is EAGVTQSPTHLIKTRGQQATLRCSPISGHTSVYWYQQALGLGLQFLLWYDEGEERNRGNFPPRFSGRQFPNYSSELNVNALELEDSALYLCASRQPPYQETQYFGPGTRLLVL.

The CDR3 DNA sequence: TGTGCCAGCTCTCTGAGCACAGATACGCAGTATTTT. Residues: CASSLSTDTQYF. The V and J genes are TRBV18 and TRBJ2-3; D unresolved. This CDR3 is 12 amino acids long. V shed 6 bases and J shed 0 bases, with 4 bases lying between them. CDR1 is KGHSH, CDR2 LQKENI, per germline.

The chain uses TRBV10-3 and TRBJ2-2; D not certain. The CDR3 consists of 15 residues. Germline V gene data show CDR1 as ENHRY and CDR2 as SYGVKD. Between the trimmed V and J ends, which lost 2 bases and 5 bases, there was a span of 12 bases. Written as DNA, the CDR3 is TGTGCCATCAGTGAGGATAAGGGCAAGACCGGGGAGCTGTTTTTT. Encoded protein: CAISEDKGKTGELFF.

V gene TRBV19 combines with J gene TRBJ1-3; D uncertain. The length of the CDR3 is 15 residues. The ends were cut back, 7 bases at V and 0 bases at J, with 13 bases in the middle. The germline V gene encodes CDR1 LNHDA and CDR2 SQIVND (reference sequence). The CDR3: CASIGQASSGNTIYF. In nucleotides, the CDR3 is TGTGCCAGTATAGGGCAGGCGAGCTCTGGAAACACCATATATTTT.

This clone was seen only a few times. V gene TRBV10-2 combines with J gene TRBJ2-3, with 7 bases aligning to TRBD1. Trimming cost V 4 bases and J 3 bases; bases outside gene matches: 4. The germline gives CDR1 WSHSY, CDR2 SAAADI. The CDR3 sequence is 14 residues long. The CDR3 bases are TGCGCCAGCAGTGGACAGGGTGGGACAGATACGCAGTATTTT. It is translated as CASSGQGGTDTQYF.

The V and J genes are TRBV12-3 or TRBV12-4 and TRBJ1-1; D gene unclear. The CDR3 length is 11 residues. V lost 7 bases to trimming and J lost 0 bases, with 3 bases between them. CDR3 in amino acids: CASILNTEAFF. The CDR3 nucleotides read TGTGCCAGCATCTTGAACACTGAAGCTTTCTTT.